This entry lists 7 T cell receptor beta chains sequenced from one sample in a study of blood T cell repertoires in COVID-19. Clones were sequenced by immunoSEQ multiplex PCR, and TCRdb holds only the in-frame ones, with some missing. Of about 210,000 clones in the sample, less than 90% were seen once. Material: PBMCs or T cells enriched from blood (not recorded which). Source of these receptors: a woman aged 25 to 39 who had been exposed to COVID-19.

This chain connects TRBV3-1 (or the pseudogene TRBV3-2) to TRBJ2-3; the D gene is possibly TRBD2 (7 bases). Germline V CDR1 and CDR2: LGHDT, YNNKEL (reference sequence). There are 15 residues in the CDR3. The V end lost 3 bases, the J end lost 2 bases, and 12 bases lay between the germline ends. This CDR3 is CASSQAGAFTDTQYF. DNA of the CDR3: TGTGCCAGCAGCCAGGCGGGGGCGTTCACAGATACGCAGTATTTT.

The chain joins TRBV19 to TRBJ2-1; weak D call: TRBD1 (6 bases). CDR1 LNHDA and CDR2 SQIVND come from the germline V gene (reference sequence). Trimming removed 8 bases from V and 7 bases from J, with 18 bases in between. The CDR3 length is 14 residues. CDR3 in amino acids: CASGGHRGTNEQFF. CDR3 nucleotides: TGTGCCAGTGGGGGACACCGAGGTACGAATGAGCAGTTCTTC. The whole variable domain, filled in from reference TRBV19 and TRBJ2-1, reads DGGITQSPKYLFRKEGQNVTLSCEQNLNHDAMYWYRQDPGQGLRLIYYSQIVNDFQKGDIAEGYSVSREKKESFPLTVTSAQKNPTAFYLCASGGHRGTNEQFFGPGTRLTVL.

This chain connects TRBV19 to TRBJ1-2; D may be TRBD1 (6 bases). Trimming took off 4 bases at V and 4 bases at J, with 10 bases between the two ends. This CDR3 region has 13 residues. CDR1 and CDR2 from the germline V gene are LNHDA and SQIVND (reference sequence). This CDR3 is CASSTLQGYGYTF. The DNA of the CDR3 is TGTGCCAGTAGTACATTACAGGGCTATGGCTACACCTTC.

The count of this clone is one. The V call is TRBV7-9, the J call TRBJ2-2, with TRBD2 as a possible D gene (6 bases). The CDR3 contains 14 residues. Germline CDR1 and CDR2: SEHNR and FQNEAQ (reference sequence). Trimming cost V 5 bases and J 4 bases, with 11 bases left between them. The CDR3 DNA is TGTGCCAGCAGCCTCGTGGGAGGCACCGGGGAGCTGTTTTTT. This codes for CASSLVGGTGELFF.

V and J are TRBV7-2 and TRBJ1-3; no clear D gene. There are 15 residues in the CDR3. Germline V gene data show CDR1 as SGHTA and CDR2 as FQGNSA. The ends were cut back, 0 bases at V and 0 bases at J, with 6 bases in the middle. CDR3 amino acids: CASSLARTSGNTIYF. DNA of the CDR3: TGTGCCAGCAGCTTAGCGAGAACCTCTGGAAACACCATATATTTT.

CDR3 DNA: TGTGCCAGCAGCCAAGGGACTAGGAGGACAGATACGCAGTATTTT. Its translation: CASSQGTRRTDTQYF. V usage is TRBV4-2 and J usage is TRBJ2-3; TRBD2 agrees at 7 bases. The V segment lost 1 base and the J segment 3 bases; nucleotides outside the gene matches: 4. Germline CDR1 LGHNA, CDR2 YNFKEQ. This CDR3 is built from 15 residues.

The CDR3 here is CASSLVATGATGELFF. In DNA form, the CDR3 reads TGTGCCAGCAGCTTAGTGGCTACAGGGGCTACCGGGGAGCTGTTTTTT. The chain carries TRBV7-6 and TRBJ2-2; 7 bases are a match to TRBD1. J gave up 5 bases and V 1 base, and 7 bases lay outside the gene matches. The CDR3 runs 16 residues. CDR1 is SGHVS, CDR2 FNYEAQ, per germline.